Following are 31 T cell receptor beta chains from one sample sequenced in a study of T cell responses to AZD1222 COVID-19 vaccine. Assay: immunoSEQ multiplex PCR; the TCRdb copy retains only in-frame clones and omits some. The data contain over 100,000 clones, about 85% of them singletons. Sequenced material: peripheral blood, taken on day 0 of AZD1222 vaccination. The receptors derive from an adult in good health.

The gene calls are TRBV15 and TRBJ1-3, with D perhaps matching TRBD1 (5 bases). Trimming shortened V by 0 bases and J by 9 bases, and 9 bases separated the two germline ends. The CDR3 totals 13 residues. CDR1 and CDR2 (germline): LNHNV, YYDKDF (reference sequence). This CDR3 is CATSRDPQGTIYF. DNA of the CDR3: TGTGCCACCAGCAGAGATCCTCAGGGCACCATATATTTT. The whole variable domain, remainder taken from reference TRBV15 and TRBJ1-3, is DAMVIQNPRYQVTQFGKPVTLSCSQTLNHNVMYWYQQKSSQAPKLLFHYYDKDFNNEADTPDNFQSRRPNTSFCFLDIRSPGLGDTAMYLCATSRDPQGTIYFGEGSWLTVV.

This chain links TRBV7-9 with TRBJ1-2, with no clear D. The V end was cut by 5 bases, the J end by 0 bases, with 10 bases between. This CDR3 has 14 amino acids. Looked up from germline, CDR1 is SEHNR and CDR2 is FQNEAQ (reference sequence). Written as DNA, the CDR3 is TGTGCCAGCAGCGCGACGGAAACTAACTATGGCTACACCTTC. Its protein is CASSATETNYGYTF. The whole variable domain, remainder taken from reference TRBV7-9 and TRBJ1-2, is DTGVSQNPRHKITKRGQNVTFRCDPISEHNRLYWYRQTLGQGPEFLTYFQNEAQLEKSRLLSDRFSAERPKGSFSTLEIQRTEQGDSAMYLCASSATETNYGYTFGSGTRLTVV.

The V gene is TRBV5-1, the J gene TRBJ2-5; 8 bases are shared with TRBD1. The CDR3 spans 13 residues. V was clipped by 2 bases and J by 4 bases; unmatched bases: 1. Germline loops: CDR1 SGHRS, CDR2 YFSETQ. CDR3 DNA sequence: TGCGCCAGCAGCTTCGGACAGGGAGAGACCCAGTACTTC. It yields the protein CASSFGQGETQYF.

This chain joins TRBV7-9 and TRBJ2-6; D not certain. The germline V and J ends were trimmed by 4 bases and 2 bases, with 15 bases remaining between them. The CDR3 length is 17 residues. Germline values: CDR1 SEHNR, CDR2 FQNEAQ (reference sequence). The CDR3 DNA follows: TGTGCCAGCAGCTCTCGGTATAGTTTTGCTGGGGCCAACGTCCTGACTTTC. Amino acids: CASSSRYSFAGANVLTF.

The chain combines TRBV28 with TRBJ1-2; D ambiguous. Germline lookup yields CDR1 MDHEN and CDR2 SYDVKM. V lost 3 bases, J lost 7 bases, and 9 bases lay in between. The CDR3 is made up of 12 amino acids. The CDR3 region has the DNA TGTGCCAGCAGTTTTGGGTCTGTTGGCTACACCTTC. It is translated as CASSFGSVGYTF.

This clone was recorded a few times. The genes are TRBV30 and TRBJ2-7; no clear D gene. V was shortened by 3 bases and J by 0 bases, with 6 bases between the two germline ends. This CDR3 has 12 amino acids. Per germline, CDR1 GTSNPN and CDR2 SVGIG (reference sequence). The CDR3 is CAWRPSSYEQYF. The CDR3 DNA is TGTGCCTGGAGGCCCAGCTCCTACGAGCAGTACTTC.

This chain joins TRBV3-1 (or the pseudogene TRBV3-2) and TRBJ1-5, with TRBD1 as a possible D gene (5 bases). With 5 bases removed from V and 4 bases from J, the gap between germline ends came to 12 bases. Germline V gene data show CDR1 as LGHDT and CDR2 as YNNKEL (reference sequence). There are 14 residues in the CDR3. The CDR3 reads CASSKGSWNQPQHF. CDR3 bases: TGTGCCAGCAGCAAGGGGAGCTGGAATCAGCCCCAGCATTTT.

The gene calls are TRBV10-1 and TRBJ1-1; unclear D gene. V dropped 4 bases and J dropped 6 bases, with 12 bases sitting between them. The length of the CDR3 is 13 residues. Germline V CDR1 and CDR2: WNHNN, SYGVQD (reference sequence). CDR3 sequence: CASSGVGPAEAFF. As DNA, the CDR3 is TGCGCCAGCAGTGGGGTGGGTCCTGCTGAAGCTTTCTTT.

The gene calls are TRBV20-1 and TRBJ1-2, with D possibly matching TRBD1 (5 bases). Trimming pared 3 bases from V and 4 bases from J, leaving 18 bases between. The V gene's germline CDR1 is DFQATT and CDR2 SNEGSKA (reference sequence). The CDR3 totals 15 residues. DNA of the CDR3: TGCAGTGCTAGTGGAGGGGACCCTCGGGGCTATGGCTACACCTTC. Amino acids: CSASGGDPRGYGYTF.

This chain joins TRBV30 and TRBJ1-1; D remains ambiguous. In germline, CDR1 is GTSNPN, CDR2 SVGIG (reference sequence). The CDR3 is 17 amino acids. Between the trimmed V and J ends, which lost 0 bases and 0 bases, there was a span of 17 bases. The DNA for the CDR3 is TGTGCCTGGAGTGTAATATCGGGGATATACTTGAACACTGAAGCTTTCTTT. It codes for CAWSVISGIYLNTEAFF.

V is TRBV6-2 or TRBV6-3 and J is TRBJ1-6; TRBD1 matches at 7 bases. CDR3 length: 17 residues. Trimming took 2 bases from V and 3 from J; bases not matched to a gene: 7. CDR1 and CDR2 (germline): MNHEY, SVGEGT. The CDR3 sequence: CASSYGQNRGYNSPLHF. CDR3 DNA sequence: TGTGCCAGCAGTTACGGACAGAACAGGGGCTATAATTCACCCCTCCACTTT.

The chain combines TRBV6-4 with TRBJ2-1; 11 bases map to TRBD2. After removal of 5 bases from V and 5 bases from J, the junction contained 5 bases not matched to a gene. This CDR3 has 15 amino acids. Looked up from germline, CDR1 is MRHNA and CDR2 is SNTAGT. The CDR3 region has the DNA TGTGCCAGCAGTTCCGGGACTAGCGGACACAATGAGCAGTTCTTC. Its translation: CASSSGTSGHNEQFF.

This chain connects TRBV15 to TRBJ2-7, with 7 bases that match TRBD2. CDR1 is LNHNV and CDR2 is YYDKDF in the germline V gene (reference sequence). This CDR3 spans 19 amino acids. V gave up 1 base and J gave up 2 bases; unmatched junction bases: 17. The CDR3 sequence is CATSRARTRIRVNAYEQYF. CDR3 bases: TGTGCCACCAGCAGAGCTCGGACTAGAATAAGGGTAAATGCCTACGAGCAGTACTTC.

V is TRBV5-1 and J is TRBJ2-7, with D maybe TRBD2 (6 bases). In germline, CDR1 is SGHRS, CDR2 YFSETQ. Deletions cut 4 bases from V and 6 bases from J, with 17 bases between. The CDR3 has 14 residues. The CDR3 spells CASSAPEEGSEQYF. CDR3 bases: TGCGCCAGCAGCGCCCCCGAGGAGGGGAGCGAGCAGTACTTC.

The J gene is TRBJ1-1, the V gene TRBV30; 11 bases fit TRBD1. CDR1 is GTSNPN, CDR2 SVGIG, per germline (reference sequence). There are 17 residues in the CDR3. The V gene end was trimmed by 0 bases and the J gene end by 0 bases; junction bases not matched to a gene: 6. The CDR3 region is CAWSVRDRGFMNTEAFF. As DNA, the CDR3 is TGTGCCTGGAGTGTTCGGGACAGGGGGTTCATGAACACTGAAGCTTTCTTT.

This chain joins TRBV30 and TRBJ2-2, with D hard to call. This CDR3 is 13 amino acids long. Germline values: CDR1 GTSNPN, CDR2 SVGIG (reference sequence). V was pared by 3 bases and J by 6 bases, with 11 bases between. The CDR3 DNA sequence: TGTGCCTGGAGGGGGAAAGGCCCCGGGGAGCTGTTTTTT. This encodes CAWRGKGPGELFF.

The V call is TRBV4-3, the J call TRBJ2-3, with unresolved D. V gave up 2 bases and J gave up 4 bases, with 16 bases separating them. Germline lookup yields CDR1 LGHNA and CDR2 YSLEER. The CDR3 sequence is 16 residues long. The CDR3 is CASSQPVTSSPDTQYF. As DNA, the CDR3 is TGCGCCAGCAGCCAACCGGTTACTTCATCGCCAGATACGCAGTATTTT.

The chain has TRBV19 and TRBJ1-1; 8 bases line up with TRBD1. The germline V gene has CDR1 LNHDA and CDR2 SQIVND (reference sequence). The CDR3 has 15 amino acids. Trimming took 6 bases from V and 3 from J; bases not matched to a gene: 9. This CDR3 reads CASRTRTGRYTEAFF. The CDR3 region has the DNA TGTGCCAGTAGGACCCGGACAGGGAGATACACTGAAGCTTTCTTT.

The chain links TRBV4-2 to TRBJ2-7; 12 bases align to TRBD2. The CDR3 runs to 14 residues. From germline, CDR1 is LGHNA and CDR2 YNFKEQ. With V trimmed by 4 bases and J by 7 bases, 5 bases remained unmatched. CDR3 coding DNA: TGTGCCAGCAGCCTCCGGACTAGCGGGGAAGAGCAGTACTTC. This sequence encodes CASSLRTSGEEQYF.

The genes are TRBV11-1 and TRBJ1-1; D uncertain. Trimming removed 0 bases at V and 11 bases at J, with 13 bases between. CDR3 size: 13 residues. Germline V gene lookup returns CDR1 SGHAT and CDR2 FQDESV (reference sequence). CDR3 coding DNA: TGTGCCAGCAGCTTAGCGTATAAGGGTACGGCTTTCTTT. As protein: CASSLAYKGTAFF.

V gene TRBV30 combines with J gene TRBJ2-4; D is uncertain. Germline values: CDR1 GTSNPN, CDR2 SVGIG (reference sequence). The CDR3 consists of 12 residues. Trimming shortened V by 7 bases and J by 8 bases, and 15 bases separated the two germline ends. CDR3 amino acids: CAFAPGVDIQYF. The DNA of the CDR3 is TGTGCCTTCGCCCCCGGCGTTGACATTCAGTACTTC.

The chain is built from TRBV7-9 and TRBJ2-7; TRBD1 might be the D (7 bases). V was clipped by 3 bases and J by 3 bases, with 12 bases between them. The CDR3 is made up of 14 amino acids. Germline V gives CDR1 SEHNR, CDR2 FQNEAQ (reference sequence). The CDR3 DNA reads as TGTGCCAGCAGCTTCGGGCAGGGGGGCTACGAGCAGTACTTC. It is translated as CASSFGQGGYEQYF.

The chain carries TRBV28 and TRBJ1-2; the match to TRBD1 covers 9 bases. V lost 7 bases and J lost 7; bases outside the gene matches: 4. Germline V lookup: CDR1 MDHEN, CDR2 SYDVKM. The CDR3 spans 12 residues. The chain's CDR3 is CASTGTGSGYTF. CDR3 bases: TGTGCCAGCACCGGGACAGGGAGTGGCTACACCTTC.

This clone was seen a handful of times. This rearrangement joins TRBV27 to TRBJ2-2, with 7 bases matching TRBD1. CDR3 length equals 16 residues. Germline V lookup: CDR1 MNHEY, CDR2 SMNVEV (reference sequence). The V gene end was trimmed by 4 bases and the J gene end by 3 bases; junction bases not matched to a gene: 8. This CDR3 is CASSWPDRVDTGELFF. The CDR3 DNA reads TGTGCCAGCAGTTGGCCCGACAGGGTAGACACCGGGGAGCTGTTTTTT.

V usage is TRBV28 and J usage is TRBJ1-3, with D possibly being TRBD1 (5 bases). V was clipped by 5 bases and J by 4 bases, with 9 bases between them. Germline V CDR1 and CDR2: MDHEN, SYDVKM. The CDR3 length is 13 residues. The CDR3: CASSRGDGNTIYF. The CDR3 DNA reads TGTGCCAGCAGTCGGGGCGACGGAAACACCATATATTTT.

The chain is built from TRBV5-1 and TRBJ2-5, with a weak D call TRBD2 (6 bases). V was clipped by 0 bases and J by 5 bases, with 14 bases between them. This CDR3 spans 15 amino acids. The V gene's germline CDR1 is SGHRS and CDR2 YFSETQ. This CDR3 is CASSLAGTGVETQYF. DNA for the CDR3: TGCGCCAGCAGCTTGGCCGGGACGGGGGTGGAGACCCAGTACTTC.

The chain has TRBV30 and TRBJ1-2; D ambiguous. Per germline, CDR1 GTSNPN and CDR2 SVGIG (reference sequence). The CDR3 runs 16 residues. Trimming removed 0 bases from V and 6 bases from J, with 20 bases in between. CDR3 in amino acids: CAWSVFHGEMGNGYTF. In DNA, the CDR3 is TGTGCCTGGAGTGTATTTCATGGAGAAATGGGCAATGGCTACACCTTC.

The CDR3: CSASPQDEKLFF. In nucleotides, the CDR3 is TGCAGTGCTAGTCCCCAGGATGAAAAACTGTTTTTT. V is TRBV20-1 and J is TRBJ1-4; D ambiguous. The CDR3 totals 12 residues. Germline V lookup: CDR1 DFQATT, CDR2 SNEGSKA (reference sequence). V was trimmed by 3 bases and J by 6 bases, leaving 8 bases between them.

This clone has a single count. V and J are TRBV24-1 and TRBJ2-5; 7 nucleotides match TRBD1. Germline V CDR1 and CDR2: KGHDR, SFDVKD. CDR3 length: 15 residues. Losses at the gene ends were 5 bases for V and 0 bases for J; bases not matched to a gene: 5. CDR3 amino acids: CATSAPGTDQETQYF. CDR3 bases: TGTGCCACCAGTGCCCCCGGGACAGACCAAGAGACCCAGTACTTC.

In its sample, this clone was seen once. The chain joins TRBV10-3 to TRBJ1-5, with 7 bases that match TRBD1. Germline CDR1 is ENHRY and CDR2 is SYGVKD. With 4 bases clipped from V and 3 bases from J, the junction kept 9 bases outside the gene matches. The CDR3 contains 16 residues. The CDR3 region is CAISAGTQGPNQPQHF. The CDR3 region has the DNA TGTGCCATCAGTGCGGGAACACAGGGGCCCAATCAGCCCCAGCATTTT.

This chain joins TRBV7-8 and TRBJ1-3; D is perhaps TRBD1 (5 bases). The germline V gene encodes CDR1 SGHVS and CDR2 FQNEAQ. The CDR3 is 17 residues long. V lost 5 bases and J lost 0, with 17 bases in between. The CDR3 loop is CASSALGGILSGNTIYF. CDR3 bases: TGTGCCAGCAGCGCTTTGGGGGGAATCCTCTCTGGAAACACCATATATTTT. The entire variable domain, with the rest obtained from reference TRBV7-8 and TRBJ1-3, is as follows: GAGVSQSPRYKVAKRGQDVALRCDPISGHVSLFWYQQALGQGPEFLTYFQNEAQLDKSGLPSDRFFAERPEGSVSTLKIQRTQQEDSAVYLCASSALGGILSGNTIYFGEGSWLTVV.